The present T cell receptor beta chain was sequenced within a study of blood T cell repertoires in COVID-19. For the study at large: Samples representing acute and convalescent COVID-19 were sourced from the United States, Italy and Spain. From T cells, B-cell-depleted T cells, or PBMCs came the material, which was cDNA or gDNA.

The length of the CDR3 is 15 residues. The ends were cut back, 5 bases at V and 7 bases at J, with 18 bases in the middle. Germline CDR1 is SGHVS and CDR2 is FQNEAQ. Original analysis: Quantification of nucleated cells was approximated via reference gene primer amplification. TCRdb's table, derived via immunoSEQ multiplex PCR, lists solely in-frame clones and lacks some. V and J calls and clone size come straight from that table; D and trimming were deduced from the DNA. The sample records about 270,000 clones, roughly 90% being singletons. The source is a woman aged 30 to 39 with COVID-19, enrolled during active disease. Sequencing input: peripheral blood. The chain recombines TRBV7-8 with TRBJ1-5; D is perhaps TRBD1 (5 bases). DNA of the CDR3: TGTGCCAGCAGCATTACCAGGGAGGCAGGGCAGCCCCAGCATTTT. Amino acids: CASSITREAGQPQHF.